The rows below give T cell receptor beta chains drawn from one sample of a study of cytomegalovirus exposure and HLA in healthy donors. Data came from immunoSEQ multiplex PCR; TCRdb stores just in-frame clones and leaves some out. The table has roughly 200,000 clones, around 80% seen once. The sample comprised PBMCs. These receptors were collected from a woman aged 60 to 75 in good health and CMV-seropositive. The CDR3 runs from the conserved cysteine through the conserved F or W. A D gene is named only where the DNA matches it firmly. Size is stated for part of the rows, as once, few or many counts, or as a class when the clone is expanded.

CDR3	DNA	D	size	V	J
CAWENTGGVTDTQYF	TGTGCCTGGGAAAATACAGGGGGGGTAACTGATACGCAGTATTTT	.	.	TRBV30	TRBJ2-3
CASSQGPGANTGELFF	TGCGCCAGCAGCCAAGGACCGGGGGCGAACACCGGGGAGCTGTTTTTT	.	.	TRBV4-3	TRBJ2-2
CASSSWDSSSYNEQFF	TGTGCCAGCAGTTCTTGGGACTCTAGCTCCTACAATGAGCAGTTCTTC	.	.	TRBV27	TRBJ2-1
CASSQGDRVGDTQYF	TGCGCCAGCAGCCAGGGTGACAGGGTAGGAGATACGCAGTATTTT	TRBD1	.	TRBV4-3	TRBJ2-3
CASSEGGSTSHEQYF	TGCGCCAGCAGTGAGGGGGGCAGCACCTCTCACGAGCAGTACTTC	.	.	TRBV10-1	TRBJ2-7
CASEPQGGSGTDTQYF	TGTGCCAGCGAACCACAGGGGGGGAGTGGCACAGATACGCAGTATTTT	.	few	TRBV7-2	TRBJ2-3
CASSQGFRGNQPQHF	TGTGCCAGCAGCCAAGGATTTCGGGGGAATCAGCCCCAGCATTTT	.	.	TRBV4-2	TRBJ1-5
CASSQDPPRGLSAQPQHF	TGTGCCAGCAGCCAAGATCCCCCCCGGGGGTTGAGTGCTCAGCCCCAGCATTTT	.	.	TRBV4-2	TRBJ1-5
CASSEAGTGGSEQYF	TGTGCCAGCAGTGAGGCCGGGACAGGGGGTTCTGAGCAGTACTTC	TRBD1	.	TRBV2	TRBJ2-7
CASSLWDRESSYTF	TGTGCCAGCAGCTTATGGGACAGGGAGTCGAGCTACACCTTC	TRBD1	.	TRBV7-8	TRBJ1-2
CASSLASGKRTYEQYF	TGCGCCAGCAGCCTCGCTAGCGGGAAGAGGACCTACGAGCAGTACTTC	TRBD2	.	TRBV5-1	TRBJ2-7
CASSQDHRGRDGYTF	TGCGCCAGCAGCCAAGACCACAGGGGTAGGGATGGCTACACCTTC	TRBD1	.	TRBV4-1	TRBJ1-2
CASSIIGDRDLLGKLFF	TGTGCCAGTAGTATAATCGGCGACAGGGATCTGCTCGGAAAACTGTTTTTT	TRBD1	.	TRBV19	TRBJ1-4
CASSRGWTTNTGELFF	TGCGCCAGCAGCAGGGGCTGGACTACTAACACCGGGGAGCTGTTTTTT	.	.	TRBV5-1	TRBJ2-2
CASSQGVTGELFF	TGTGCCAGCAGCCAAGGAGTCACCGGGGAGCTGTTTTTT	.	.	TRBV2	TRBJ2-2
CASASPGYGANVLTF	TGTGCCAGCGCATCCCCAGGGTATGGGGCCAACGTCCTGACTTTC	.	few	TRBV18	TRBJ2-6
CASSPDSNYGYTF	TGTGCCAGCAGCCCCGACAGTAACTATGGCTACACCTTC	.	.	TRBV7-2	TRBJ1-2
CASSSVSPPQAFF	TGTGCCAGCAGTTCCGTTAGCCCCCCGCAAGCTTTCTTT	.	.	TRBV28	TRBJ1-1
CASTPGVGNTEAFF	TGCGCCAGCACCCCGGGGGTAGGAAACACTGAAGCTTTCTTT	.	.	TRBV5-1	TRBJ1-1
CASSPTGQARFGNTIYF	TGTGCCAGCTCACCTACAGGACAGGCCCGCTTCGGAAACACCATATATTTT	TRBD1	few	TRBV18	TRBJ1-3
CASSKLAGSSDTQYF	TGTGCCAGCAGCAAACTAGCGGGGAGCTCTGATACGCAGTATTTT	TRBD2	.	TRBV4-2	TRBJ2-3
CASSLQGDTEAFF	TGTGCCAGCAGCCTACAGGGGGACACTGAAGCTTTCTTT	TRBD1	.	TRBV5-4	TRBJ1-1
CASSPEGTGWNEQFF	TGTGCCAGCAGCCCAGAGGGGACAGGGTGGAATGAGCAGTTCTTC	TRBD1	once	TRBV7-2	TRBJ2-1
CASSRGWGQTTDTQYF	TGTGCCAGCTCACGGGGCTGGGGACAAACCACAGATACGCAGTATTTT	.	.	TRBV18	TRBJ2-3